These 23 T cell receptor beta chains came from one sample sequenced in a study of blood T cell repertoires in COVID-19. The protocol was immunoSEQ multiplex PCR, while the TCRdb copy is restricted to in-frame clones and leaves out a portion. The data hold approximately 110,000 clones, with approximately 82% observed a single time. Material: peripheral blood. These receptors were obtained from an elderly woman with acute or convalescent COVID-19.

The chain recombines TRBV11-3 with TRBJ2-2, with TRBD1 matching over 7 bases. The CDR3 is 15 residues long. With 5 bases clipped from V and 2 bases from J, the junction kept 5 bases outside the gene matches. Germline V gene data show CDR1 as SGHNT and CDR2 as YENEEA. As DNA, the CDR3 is TGTGCCAGCAGCCCCAACAGGGGAAACACCGGGGAGCTGTTTTTT. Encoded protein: CASSPNRGNTGELFF.

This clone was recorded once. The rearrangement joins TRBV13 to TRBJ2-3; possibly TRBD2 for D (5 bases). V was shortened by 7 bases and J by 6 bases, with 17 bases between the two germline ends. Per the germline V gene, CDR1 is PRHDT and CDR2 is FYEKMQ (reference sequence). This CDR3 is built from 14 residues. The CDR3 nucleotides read TGTGCCAGCAAGGTCGGTGGGAGCAGGGATACGCAGTATTTT. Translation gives CASKVGGSRDTQYF. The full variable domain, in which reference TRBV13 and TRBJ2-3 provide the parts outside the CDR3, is AAGVIQSPRHLIKEKRETATLKCYPIPRHDTVYWYQQGPGQDPQFLISFYEKMQSDKGSIPDRFSAQQFSDYHSELNMSSLELGDSALYFCASKVGGSRDTQYFGPGTRLTVL.

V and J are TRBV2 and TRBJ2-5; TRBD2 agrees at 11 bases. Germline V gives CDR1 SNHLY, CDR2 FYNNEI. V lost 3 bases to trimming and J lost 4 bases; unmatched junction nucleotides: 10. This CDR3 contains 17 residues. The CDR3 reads CASSEAPSGRKVETQYF. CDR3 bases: TGTGCCAGCAGTGAGGCCCCTAGCGGGAGGAAGGTAGAGACCCAGTACTTC.

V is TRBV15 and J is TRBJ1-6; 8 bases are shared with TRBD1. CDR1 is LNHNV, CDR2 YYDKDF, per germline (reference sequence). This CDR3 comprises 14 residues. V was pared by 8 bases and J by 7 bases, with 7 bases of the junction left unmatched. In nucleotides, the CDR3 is TGTGCCACCTCGCCCGGGACAGGCAATTCACCCCTCCACTTT. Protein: CATSPGTGNSPLHF.

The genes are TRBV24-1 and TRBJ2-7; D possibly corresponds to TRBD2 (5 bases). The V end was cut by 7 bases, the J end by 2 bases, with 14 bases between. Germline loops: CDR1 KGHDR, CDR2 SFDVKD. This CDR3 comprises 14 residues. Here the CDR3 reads CATRPFRETYEQYV. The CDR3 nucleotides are TGTGCCACCAGACCCTTTCGGGAAACCTACGAGCAGTACGTC.

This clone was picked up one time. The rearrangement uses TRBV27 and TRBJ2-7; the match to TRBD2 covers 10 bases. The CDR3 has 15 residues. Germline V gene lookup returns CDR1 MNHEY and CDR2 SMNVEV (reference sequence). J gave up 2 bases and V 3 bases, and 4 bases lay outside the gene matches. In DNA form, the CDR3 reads TGTGCCAGCAGTTTCAAAGCGGGAGGGCCCTACGAGCAGTACTTC. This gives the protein CASSFKAGGPYEQYF.

The chain's CDR3 is CASSLDRGLEAFF. CDR3 in DNA: TGTGCCAGCAGCTTAGACAGGGGGCTGGAGGCTTTCTTT. This chain links TRBV7-9 with TRBJ1-1, with 9 bases matching TRBD1. Trimming cost V 1 base and J 11 bases; bases outside gene matches: 5. This CDR3 is built from 13 residues. Germline CDR1 and CDR2: SEHNR and FQNEAQ (reference sequence).

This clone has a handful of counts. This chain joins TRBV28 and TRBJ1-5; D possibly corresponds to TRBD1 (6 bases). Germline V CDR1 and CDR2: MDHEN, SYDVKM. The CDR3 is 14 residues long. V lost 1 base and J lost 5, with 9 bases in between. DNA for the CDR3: TGTGCCAGCAGTTTATACAGGGCTGATCAGCCCCAGCATTTT. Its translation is CASSLYRADQPQHF. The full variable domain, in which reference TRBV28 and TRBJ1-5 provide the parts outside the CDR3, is DVKVTQSSRYLVKRTGEKVFLECVQDMDHENMFWYRQDPGLGLRLIYFSYDVKMKEKGDIPEGYSVSREKKERFSLILESASTNQTSMYLCASSLYRADQPQHFGDGTRLSIL.

The chain's CDR3 is CASSFGAGEQFF. CDR3 in DNA: TGCGCCAGCAGCTTCGGAGCTGGTGAGCAGTTCTTC. The chain employs TRBV5-1 and TRBJ2-1; D is undetermined. Deletions cut 2 bases from V and 9 bases from J, with 9 bases between. CDR3 size: 12 residues. Germline V CDR1 and CDR2: SGHRS, YFSETQ.

The CDR3 sequence is CASSPGTSAKQYV. The CDR3 DNA follows: TGTGCCAGCAGTCCTGGGACTAGCGCGAAGCAGTACGTC. The chain is built from TRBV6-5 and TRBJ2-7; 10 bases agree with TRBD2. The germline V gene has CDR1 MNHEY and CDR2 SVGAGI. J lost 8 bases, V lost 5 bases, and 6 bases had no gene match. CDR3 size: 13 residues.

The CDR3 protein is CASRAMGADNQPQHF. CDR3 sequence (DNA): TGTGCCAGCAGAGCTATGGGAGCGGACAATCAGCCCCAGCATTTT. This chain uses TRBV11-3 with TRBJ1-5, with D unclear. The CDR3 totals 15 residues. V dropped 6 bases and J dropped 3 bases, with 15 bases sitting between them. The V gene's germline CDR1 is SGHNT and CDR2 YENEEA.

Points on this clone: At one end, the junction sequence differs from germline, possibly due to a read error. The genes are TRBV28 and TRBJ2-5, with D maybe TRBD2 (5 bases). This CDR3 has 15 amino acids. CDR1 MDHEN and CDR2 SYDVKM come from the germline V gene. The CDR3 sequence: CASSPPGLRQETQYF. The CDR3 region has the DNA TGTGCCAGCAGTCCCCCCGGACTGAGACAAGAAACCCAGTACTTC.

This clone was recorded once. The DNA for the CDR3 is TGTGCCAGCAGTGGGCCGGGAGGAGATCAGCCCCAGCATTTT. Translating gives CASSGPGGDQPQHF. The chain recombines TRBV2 with TRBJ1-5; D remains unclear. The germline V and J ends were trimmed by 4 bases and 5 bases, with 12 bases remaining between them. This CDR3 region has 14 residues. Germline V gene data show CDR1 as SNHLY and CDR2 as FYNNEI.

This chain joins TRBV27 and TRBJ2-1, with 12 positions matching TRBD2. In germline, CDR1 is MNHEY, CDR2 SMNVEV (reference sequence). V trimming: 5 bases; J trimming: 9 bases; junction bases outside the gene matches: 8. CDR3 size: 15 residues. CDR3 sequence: CASSRLAGEGGEQFF. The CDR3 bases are TGTGCCAGCAGTCGACTAGCGGGAGAAGGGGGTGAGCAGTTCTTC.

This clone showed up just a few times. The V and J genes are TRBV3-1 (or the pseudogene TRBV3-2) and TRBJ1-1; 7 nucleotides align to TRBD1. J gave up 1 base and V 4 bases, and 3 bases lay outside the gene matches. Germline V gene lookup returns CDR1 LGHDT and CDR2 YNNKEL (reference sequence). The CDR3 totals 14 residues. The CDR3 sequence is CASSLQGTNTEAFF. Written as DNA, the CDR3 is TGTGCCAGCAGCCTACAGGGGACGAACACTGAAGCTTTCTTT.

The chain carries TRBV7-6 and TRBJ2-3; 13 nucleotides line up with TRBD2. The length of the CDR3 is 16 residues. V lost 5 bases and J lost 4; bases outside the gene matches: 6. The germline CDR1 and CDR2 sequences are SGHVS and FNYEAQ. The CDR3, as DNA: TGTGCCAGCAGCCCGGGACTAGCGGGATATTCAGATACGCAGTATTTT. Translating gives CASSPGLAGYSDTQYF.

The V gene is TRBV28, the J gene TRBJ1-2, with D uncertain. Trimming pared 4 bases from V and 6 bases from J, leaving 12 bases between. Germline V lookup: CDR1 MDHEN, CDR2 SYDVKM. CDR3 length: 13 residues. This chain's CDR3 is CASSSAGSDGYTF. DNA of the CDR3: TGTGCCAGCAGTTCCGCGGGTAGTGATGGCTACACCTTC.

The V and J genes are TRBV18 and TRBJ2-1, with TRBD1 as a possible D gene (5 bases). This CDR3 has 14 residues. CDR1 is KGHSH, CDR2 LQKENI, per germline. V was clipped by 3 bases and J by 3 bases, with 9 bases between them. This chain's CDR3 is CASSPQGLYNEQFF. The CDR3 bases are TGTGCCAGCTCACCGCAGGGCCTCTACAATGAGCAGTTCTTC.

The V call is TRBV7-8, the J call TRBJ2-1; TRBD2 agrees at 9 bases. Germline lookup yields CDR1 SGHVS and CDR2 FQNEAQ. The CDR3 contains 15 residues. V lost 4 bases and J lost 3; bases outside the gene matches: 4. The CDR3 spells CASSSTSGGYNEQFF. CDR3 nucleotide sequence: TGTGCCAGCAGCTCGACTAGCGGAGGCTACAATGAGCAGTTCTTC.

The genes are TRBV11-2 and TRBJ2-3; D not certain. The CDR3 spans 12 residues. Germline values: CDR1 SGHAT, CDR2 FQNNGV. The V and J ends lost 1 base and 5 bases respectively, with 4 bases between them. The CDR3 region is CASSLGGDTQYF. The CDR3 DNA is TGTGCCAGCAGCTTAGGCGGAGATACGCAGTATTTT.

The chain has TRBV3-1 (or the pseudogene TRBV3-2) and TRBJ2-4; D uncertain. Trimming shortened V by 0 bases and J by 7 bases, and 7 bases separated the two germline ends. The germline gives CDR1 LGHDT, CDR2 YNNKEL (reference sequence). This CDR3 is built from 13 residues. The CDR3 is CASSQESVNIQYF. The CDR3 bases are TGTGCCAGCAGCCAAGAGTCGGTCAACATTCAGTACTTC.

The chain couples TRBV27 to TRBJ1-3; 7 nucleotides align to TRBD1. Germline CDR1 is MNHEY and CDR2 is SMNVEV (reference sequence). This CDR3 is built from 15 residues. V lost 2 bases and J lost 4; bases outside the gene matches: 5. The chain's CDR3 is CASSLEGAGGNTIYF. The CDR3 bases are TGTGCCAGCAGTTTAGAGGGGGCAGGAGGAAACACCATATATTTT.

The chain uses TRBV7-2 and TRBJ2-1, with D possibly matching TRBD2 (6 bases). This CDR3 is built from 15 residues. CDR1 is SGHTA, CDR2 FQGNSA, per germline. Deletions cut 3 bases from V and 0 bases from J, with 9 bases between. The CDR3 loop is CASSFGGVSYNEQFF. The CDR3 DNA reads TGTGCCAGCAGCTTCGGAGGGGTCTCCTACAATGAGCAGTTCTTC.